Below are 3 T cell receptor beta chains sequenced from a single sample in a study of CD8+ T cells in alopecia areata. Extracted RNA was reverse transcribed into cDNA, the sequencing template. Generated by immunoSEQ multiplex PCR, the TCRdb table keeps only in-frame clones and is missing some. Found here are around 190,000 clones, just over 55% of them singletons; the top ten hold around 5%. Sequencing was done on a sample of CD8+ T cells sorted from blood. All receptors come from a human donor in good health.

This chain uses TRBV5-6 with TRBJ2-5; D is unresolved. The CDR3 contains 14 residues. Per the germline V gene, CDR1 is SGHDT and CDR2 is YYEEEE. V shed 0 bases and J shed 5 bases, with 11 bases lying between them. CDR3 in amino acids: CASSLDGTRETQYF. Here the CDR3 DNA reads TGTGCCAGCAGCTTGGATGGTACCCGGGAGACCCAGTACTTC.

V is TRBV4-1 and J is TRBJ2-3; D might be TRBD1 or TRBD2, each matching 6 bases. Trimming left V 1 base short and J 6 bases short, with 11 bases between. Germline lookup yields CDR1 MGHRA and CDR2 YSYEKL. The length of the CDR3 is 14 residues. CDR3 loop: CASSQAGAGDTQYF. CDR3 DNA sequence: TGCGCCAGCAGCCAAGCGGGGGCGGGCGATACGCAGTATTTT.

A remark on this clone: This same CDR3 is encoded by further DNA sequences in the sample. CDR3 in amino acids: CASSLGGGNQPQHF. The CDR3 nucleotides read TGTGCCAGCAGTTTAGGGGGAGGCAATCAGCCCCAGCATTTT. The V gene is TRBV27, the J gene TRBJ1-5, with D perhaps matching TRBD1 (5 bases). CDR3 length: 14 residues. The ends were cut back, 2 bases at V and 2 bases at J, with 7 bases in the middle. Germline V CDR1 and CDR2: MNHEY, SMNVEV (reference sequence).